This record concerns one T cell receptor (beta chain) sequence. PCR was performed using 60 Vbeta and 13 Jbeta primers. Sequenced by immunoSEQ multiplex PCR; TCRdb stores in-frame clones only, minus some. The sample lists 120,000 or so clones, about 81% occurring once. The germline V gene has CDR1 MNHNY and CDR2 SVGAGI (reference sequence). V lost 4 bases, J lost 13 bases, and 15 bases lay in between. The CDR3 loop spans 12 amino acids. Donors consisted of healthy bone marrow donors. The data originate from a study of cytomegalovirus exposure and HLA in healthy donors. The clonotype originates from a woman aged 50 to 65 in good health and CMV-seropositive. The gene calls are TRBV6-6 and TRBJ2-3, with a weak D call TRBD1 (6 bases). The sequencing sample was made of PBMCs. The DNA of the CDR3 is TGTGCCAGCAGTTCTCCTCCAGGGGCAGAGTATTTT. The encoded protein is CASSSPPGAEYF.